This TCR beta chain was recovered during a study of T cell responses to AZD1222 COVID-19 vaccine. The data were produced by immunoSEQ multiplex PCR, yet TCRdb's version contains in-frame clones alone and is incomplete. The sample has more than 110,000 clones; 80% to 95% are singletons. V was pared by 6 bases and J by 2 bases, with 16 bases between. This CDR3 comprises 15 residues. The germline V gene has CDR1 SNHLY and CDR2 FYNNEI. This clonotype was obtained from an adult in good health. V gene TRBV2 combines with J gene TRBJ2-5; tentative D call: TRBD2 (6 bases). This material consisted of peripheral blood, taken on day 0 of AZD1222 vaccination. The CDR3 DNA reads as TGTGCCAGCAGGCCCGGAGGGAGGTTACAAGAGACCCAGTACTTC. Translating it yields CASRPGGRLQETQYF.